This TCR beta chain is from a study of cytomegalovirus exposure and HLA in healthy donors. Study results and limitations: Serostatus for CMV was the only available immune exposure information. Cytomegalovirus association was assigned to around 150 TCR beta chains. In a later analysis, TCR beta V- and J-gene trimming showed a link to a missense DCLRE1C variant.

Primers: 60 Vbeta forward and 13 Jbeta reverse. Original methodology: The authors later counted roughly 87 million unique TCR beta chains, roughly 11 million of them shared. Using immunoSEQ multiplex PCR, the repertoire was profiled, and TCRdb retains in-frame clones only, with some absent. V, J and clone size derive from that table, while D and trimming were established from the DNA sequence. The sample lists roughly 170,000 clones; about 83% were seen once. Germline CDR1 reads SGHRS; CDR2 reads YFSETQ. The ends were cut back, 0 bases at V and 1 base at J, with 10 bases in the middle. The CDR3 is 15 amino acids. Concerning this clone itself: Its antigen remains unknown.

Source material: PBMCs. This clonotype was obtained from a girl between 5 and 17 years old in good health and CMV-seropositive. The chain carries TRBV5-1 and TRBJ1-1; D is unclear. Here the CDR3 reads CASSLANEGNTEAFF. CDR3 DNA: TGCGCCAGCAGCTTGGCCAACGAGGGGAACACTGAAGCTTTCTTT.